This T cell receptor beta chain stems from a study of memory B cells and T cells in multiple sclerosis (dated by TCRdb to about 2018). Regarding the study in general: TCR beta repertoires of autoproliferating peripheral T cells were compared with the TCR beta repertoires of brain lesion-infiltrating T cells in multiple sclerosis patients. Two multiple sclerosis patients, for whom either brain lesions at autopsy or brain-infiltrating cells from biopsy were available, were included in TCR sequencing. Study-wide conclusions, independent of this receptor: Clone-set sizes differed between compartments, which influenced counts of shared clonotypes and required normalization.

After removal of 3 bases from V and 0 bases from J, the junction retains 17 bases not matched to a gene. CDR1 and CDR2 are read off the germline V gene (reference sequence) as MNHEY and SMNVEV. CDR3 length: 21 amino acids, cysteine to phenylalanine. Only the CDR3 DNA is retained, 63 bases long and in frame from the first base. After CFSE-labeled PBMCs were cultured without any stimulus, the autoproliferating (CFSEdim) and non-proliferating (CFSEhi) T cell fractions were each sequenced on their own. In total, 5x10^7 CFSE-labeled PBMCs were cultured without stimulus for 7 days, after which replicate wells were pooled. PBMCs were labeled with about 0.5 uM CFSE and cultured in serum-free AIM-V medium without exogenous stimuli. Before use, PBMCs were isolated by Ficoll density gradient centrifugation and cryopreserved. Using a FACSAria III, live 7-AAD-negative cells were sorted, then washed with PBS and stored frozen at -80 degrees C as dry pellets.

Genomic DNA was extracted, and the immunoSEQ Platform was used to amplify TCRbeta CDR3 regions from that DNA. The immunoSEQ assay combined multiplex PCR with high-throughput sequencing and a vendor bioinformatics pipeline. The paper's processing steps were these. Non-productive sequences and CDR3s shorter than 4 amino acids were excluded, and clonotype frequencies were recalculated for each sample. In immunoSEQ Analyzer 2.0, shared clonotypes were identified as those with identical CDR3 amino acid, V gene and J gene sequences. To normalize repertoire overlap, the number of shared clonotypes was divided by the product of the two clone-set sizes and multiplied by 1000 to give arbitrary units. TCRdb holds this immuneACCESS table with in-frame rearrangements only. Some clones are missing; in checked studies, unresolved V genes explain under half, and the rest has no known cause. For V, J and clone size, that table is used; D and trimming come from the DNA. The sample records about 45,000 clones, more than 65% of which are singletons. Around 1.1% of the sample comes from the top ten.

As concerns this clone: Its antigen is not yet known. No much larger clone is present one base from it, and per-base qualities are unavailable.

This receptor was obtained from a human donor with multiple sclerosis. The sample comprised PBMCs from blood kept in culture. This receptor chain uses TRBV27 and TRBJ1-4; TRBD1 fits 9 bases in the junction. The DNA is as follows: TGTGCCAGCAGTTTCCTCCTCCCGGGGACAGGGAGGGGGACAACTAATGAAAAACTGTTTTTT. The translation is CASSFLLPGTGRGTTNEKLFF. Reference TRBV27 and TRBJ1-4 proteins supply the regions before and after the CDR3; the full variable domain is: EAQVTQNPRYLITVTGKKLTVTCSQNMNHEYMSWYRQDPGLGLRQIYYSMNVEVTDKGDVPEGYKVSRKEKRNFPLILESPSPNQTSLYFCASSFLLPGTGRGTTNEKLFFGSGTQLSVL.